This paragraph reports one TCR beta chain. This sample stems from a study of control samples from healthy donors and cancer patients. The V end lost 4 bases, the J end lost 3 bases, and 19 bases lay between the germline ends. The length of the CDR3 is 15 residues. CDR1 is SQVTM, CDR2 ANQGSEA, per germline. Assay: immunoSEQ multiplex PCR; the TCRdb copy retains only in-frame clones and omits some. Of about 130,000 clones listed, around 93% are singletons. The sequence was collected from a woman aged 50 to 65 in good health. This sequence joins TRBV29-1 and TRBJ2-7; the D gene is possibly TRBD2 (6 bases). The sequenced sample consisted of blood. This CDR3 is CSVGMGLQDNYEQYF. In nucleotides, the CDR3 is TGCAGCGTTGGTATGGGACTTCAAGACAACTACGAGCAGTACTTC.